The 23 T cell receptor beta chains below come from one sample, sequenced in a study of long-term antiretroviral therapy in people with HIV. Runs used v3.0 of the immunoSEQ assay and were done at survey level. Data came from immunoSEQ multiplex PCR; TCRdb stores just in-frame clones and leaves some out. The table lists 40,000 to 45,000 clones, nearly 95% of them singletons. The material sequenced was unsorted PBMCs, taken 3.7 years after starting antiretroviral therapy. These receptor sequences come from a woman in her fifties or sixties with HIV.

This chain links TRBV29-1 with TRBJ1-3, with D maybe TRBD1 (6 bases). Germline-derived CDR1 and CDR2 are SQVTM and ANQGSEA. Trimming removed 7 bases from V and 0 bases from J, with 16 bases in between. This CDR3 region has 15 residues. Here the CDR3 reads CSASTGSVSGNTIYF. The DNA for the CDR3 is TGCAGCGCTTCGACAGGATCAGTCTCTGGAAACACCATATATTTT.

The chain recombines TRBV7-9 with TRBJ1-6; tentatively, D is TRBD1 (5 bases). Germline V CDR1 and CDR2: SEHNR, FQNEAQ (reference sequence). This CDR3 is built from 15 residues. V was pared by 5 bases and J by 8 bases, with 16 bases between. The CDR3: CASSPFDGTYSPLHF. In DNA, the CDR3 is TGTGCCAGCAGCCCCTTCGACGGGACGTATTCACCCCTCCACTTT.

The V call is TRBV7-3, the J call TRBJ1-5; 10 nucleotides align to TRBD1. Germline trimming cut 6 bases from V and 7 bases from J; bases unmatched to any gene: 6. This CDR3 contains 14 residues. From germline, CDR1 is SGHTA and CDR2 FQGTGA. The CDR3 DNA follows: TGTGCCAGCAGACTCGGACAGGGGGAACAGCCCCAGCATTTT. Protein: CASRLGQGEQPQHF.

The chain employs TRBV5-1 and TRBJ2-2; 12 bases map to TRBD2. Germline V lookup: CDR1 SGHRS, CDR2 YFSETQ. The CDR3 is 16 amino acids. V lost 3 bases to trimming and J lost 0 bases; unmatched junction nucleotides: 0. This CDR3 is CASSSSGGANTGELFF. CDR3 nucleotides: TGCGCCAGCAGCTCTAGCGGGGGGGCGAACACCGGGGAGCTGTTTTTT.

The chain couples TRBV30 to TRBJ1-2, with 7 bases aligning to TRBD1. The CDR3 runs to 13 residues. Germline V gene lookup returns CDR1 GTSNPN and CDR2 SVGIG (reference sequence). Germline trimming cut 0 bases from V and 7 bases from J; bases unmatched to any gene: 5. The chain's CDR3 is CAWSVQGTGGYTF. The CDR3 DNA sequence: TGTGCCTGGAGTGTACAGGGGACTGGTGGCTACACCTTC.

V and J are TRBV15 and TRBJ2-3, with TRBD1 matching 7 bases. Looked up from germline, CDR1 is LNHNV and CDR2 is YYDKDF (reference sequence). The J segment lost 0 bases and the V segment lost 3 bases, leaving 3 bases of the junction unmatched. The CDR3 runs 15 residues. CDR3 in amino acids: CATSRPGQSTDTQYF. CDR3 sequence (DNA): TGTGCCACCAGCAGGCCGGGACAGAGCACAGATACGCAGTATTTT.

In this sample, this clone turned up a few times. One end of the junction varies from germline; a read error may be responsible. The chain employs TRBV7-2 and TRBJ2-7; the D is unclear. Germline CDR1 is SGHTA and CDR2 is FQGNSA. CDR3 length: 13 residues. CDR3 sequence (DNA): TGTGCCAGCAGTTTAGGGCCGGGTACCGTGCAGTACTTC. It codes for CASSLGPGTVQYF. The variable domain in full, completed from reference TRBV7-2 and TRBJ2-7, reads GAGVSQSPSNKVTEKGKDVELRCDPISGHTALYWYRQSLGQGLEFLIYFQGNSAPDKSGLPSDRFSAERTGGSVSTLTIQRTQQEDSAVYLCASSLGPGTVQYFGPGTRLTVT.

This chain's CDR3 is CASSLGLAEIHYNEQFF. The CDR3 DNA is TGTGCCAGCAGCTTAGGACTAGCGGAGATACACTACAATGAGCAGTTCTTC. The chain is built from TRBV11-3 and TRBJ2-1; 9 nucleotides line up with TRBD2. The trim removed 1 base at V and 3 bases at J, leaving 7 bases unmatched. Germline loops: CDR1 SGHNT, CDR2 YENEEA. This CDR3 is built from 17 residues. The variable domain in full, completed from reference TRBV11-3 and TRBJ2-1, reads EAGVVQSPRYKIIEKKQPVAFWCNPISGHNTLYWYLQNLGQGPELLIRYENEEAVDDSQLPKDRFSAERLKGVDSTLKIQPAELGDSAVYLCASSLGLAEIHYNEQFFGPGTRLTVL.

V is TRBV11-1 and J is TRBJ2-1, with TRBD1 matching over 9 bases. The CDR3 length is 16 residues. V was clipped by 5 bases and J by 3 bases; unmatched bases: 8. Germline CDR1 and CDR2: SGHAT and FQDESV (reference sequence). The CDR3 loop is CASSVKAGQGYNEQFF. CDR3 nucleotide sequence: TGTGCCAGCAGCGTTAAAGCGGGACAGGGCTACAATGAGCAGTTCTTC.

The genes are TRBV11-1 and TRBJ2-7; 15 bases agree with TRBD2. Per the germline V gene, CDR1 is SGHAT and CDR2 is FQDESV (reference sequence). There are 16 residues in the CDR3. J gave up 4 bases and V 4 bases, and 5 bases lay outside the gene matches. CDR3 residues: CASSSPGLAGGYEQYF. The DNA for the CDR3 is TGTGCCAGCAGCTCACCGGGACTAGCGGGGGGTTACGAGCAGTACTTC.

The rearrangement uses TRBV15 and TRBJ2-3; TRBD2 matches 8 bases. The CDR3 has 16 residues. Germline values: CDR1 LNHNV, CDR2 YYDKDF (reference sequence). Trimming cost V 3 bases and J 2 bases; bases outside gene matches: 7. The CDR3 DNA sequence: TGTGCCACCAGCAGTGTAAAAGCGGGGGCCACAGATACGCAGTATTTT. Its protein is CATSSVKAGATDTQYF. Combining the CDR3 with reference TRBV15 and TRBJ2-3 gives the whole variable domain DAMVIQNPRYQVTQFGKPVTLSCSQTLNHNVMYWYQQKSSQAPKLLFHYYDKDFNNEADTPDNFQSRRPNTSFCFLDIRSPGLGDTAMYLCATSSVKAGATDTQYFGPGTRLTVL.

The chain uses TRBV19 and TRBJ2-3; the match to TRBD2 covers 12 bases. V lost 2 bases and J lost 3; bases outside the gene matches: 18. Germline assignment: CDR1 LNHDA and CDR2 SQIVND (reference sequence). The CDR3 extends over 21 amino acids. This CDR3 reads CASSIRQGLAGRRMRTDTQYF. The CDR3 DNA is TGTGCCAGTAGTATAAGGCAGGGACTAGCGGGTCGGAGGATGAGGACAGATACGCAGTATTTT. The variable domain in full, with the rest retrieved from reference TRBV19 and TRBJ2-3, is DGGITQSPKYLFRKEGQNVTLSCEQNLNHDAMYWYRQDPGQGLRLIYYSQIVNDFQKGDIAEGYSVSREKKESFPLTVTSAQKNPTAFYLCASSIRQGLAGRRMRTDTQYFGPGTRLTVL.

The chain uses TRBV27 and TRBJ2-1, with 9 bases aligning to TRBD2. The germline gives CDR1 MNHEY, CDR2 SMNVEV (reference sequence). Trimming at V came to 2 bases and at J to 9 bases, leaving 8 bases not matched to a gene. The CDR3 spans 15 residues. The DNA for the CDR3 is TGTGCCAGCAGTTTAGGGGCGGGGGGGCGTAGTGAGCAGTTCTTC. This translates into CASSLGAGGRSEQFF.

The genes are TRBV2 and TRBJ1-4; D might be TRBD1 (5 bases). This CDR3 has 16 residues. V dropped 6 bases and J dropped 7 bases, with 21 bases sitting between them. The germline gives CDR1 SNHLY, CDR2 FYNNEI. This CDR3 is CASSLGAGWNGEKLFF. The DNA of the CDR3 is TGTGCCAGCAGCCTAGGGGCCGGGTGGAACGGTGAAAAACTGTTTTTT.

Here the CDR3 reads CSVDVQPYEQYF. The DNA of the CDR3 is TGCAGCGTTGATGTGCAGCCCTACGAGCAGTACTTC. The chain is built from TRBV29-1 and TRBJ2-7; D unresolved. The CDR3 extends over 12 amino acids. Between the trimmed V and J ends, which lost 3 bases and 2 bases, there was a span of 8 bases. CDR1 SQVTM and CDR2 ANQGSEA come from the germline V gene.

In DNA form, the CDR3 reads TGTGCCAGCAGCGTCCCGACTAGCGGGGAAGGGGGGACCCAGTACTTC. This encodes CASSVPTSGEGGTQYF. The genes are TRBV7-2 and TRBJ2-5; 11 positions agree with TRBD2. CDR1 SGHTA and CDR2 FQGNSA come from the germline V gene. This CDR3 region has 16 residues. After removal of 5 bases from V and 7 bases from J, the junction contained 12 bases not matched to a gene. The full variable domain, its missing parts supplied by reference TRBV7-2 and TRBJ2-5, is GAGVSQSPSNKVTEKGKDVELRCDPISGHTALYWYRQSLGQGLEFLIYFQGNSAPDKSGLPSDRFSAERTGGSVSTLTIQRTQQEDSAVYLCASSVPTSGEGGTQYFGPGTRLLVL.

This clone came up once. The V gene is TRBV27, the J gene TRBJ2-1, with D possibly matching TRBD2 (6 bases). Germline CDR1 is MNHEY and CDR2 is SMNVEV (reference sequence). V dropped 6 bases and J dropped 3 bases, with 18 bases sitting between them. This CDR3 has 16 amino acids. The CDR3 DNA sequence: TGTGCCAGCAGCTCCGGTGGGCTAGCGTTCTACAATGAGCAGTTCTTC. It translates to CASSSGGLAFYNEQFF.

This chain links TRBV5-1 with TRBJ1-2, with 10 bases fitting TRBD1. Germline-derived CDR1 and CDR2 are SGHRS and YFSETQ. This CDR3 has 15 residues. J lost 0 bases, V lost 5 bases, and 4 bases had no gene match. This chain's CDR3 is CASSWTGGTNYGYTF. The CDR3 coding sequence is TGCGCCAGCAGTTGGACAGGGGGTACTAACTATGGCTACACCTTC. The full variable domain, rest sourced from reference TRBV5-1 and TRBJ1-2, is KAGVTQTPRYLIKTRGQQVTLSCSPISGHRSVSWYQQTPGQGLQFLFEYFSETQRNKGNFPGRFSGRQFSNSRSEMNVSTLELGDSALYLCASSWTGGTNYGYTFGSGTRLTVV.

The J gene is TRBJ1-2, the V gene TRBV13, with TRBD1 matching over 8 bases. CDR3 length: 15 residues. Trimming at V came to 4 bases and at J to 5 bases, leaving 9 bases not matched to a gene. The germline gives CDR1 PRHDT, CDR2 FYEKMQ (reference sequence). CDR3 protein: CASSSGGRDIYGYTF. In nucleotides, the CDR3 is TGTGCCAGCAGCTCAGGGGGCAGGGACATATATGGCTACACCTTC.

The chain has TRBV2 and TRBJ1-1; D possibly corresponds to TRBD1 (6 bases). Germline assignment: CDR1 SNHLY and CDR2 FYNNEI. V gave up 6 bases and J gave up 4 bases, with 21 bases separating them. CDR3 size: 16 residues. Here the CDR3 DNA reads TGTGCCAGCAGGGGAGAAGGGGGTCCCGGGGGCACTGAAGCTTTCTTT. It specifies CASRGEGGPGGTEAFF.

This clone has just one count. The chain has TRBV10-3 and TRBJ2-2; no clear D. V lost 3 bases and J lost 2, with 1 base in between. The V gene's germline CDR1 is ENHRY and CDR2 SYGVKD. CDR3 length equals 12 residues. This CDR3 reads CAISDNTGELFF. The CDR3 bases are TGTGCCATCAGTGATAACACCGGGGAGCTGTTTTTT.

The chain carries TRBV4-1 and TRBJ2-1; the D is unclear. Germline V gene lookup returns CDR1 MGHRA and CDR2 YSYEKL. The V gene lost 0 bases and the J gene lost 4 bases, with 13 bases spanning the gap. The CDR3 is made up of 16 amino acids. Here the CDR3 reads CASSQEYSAVYNEQFF. The CDR3 region has the DNA TGCGCCAGCAGCCAAGAATACAGCGCCGTATACAATGAGCAGTTCTTC.

The V gene is TRBV2, the J gene TRBJ1-6, with 7 nucleotides matching TRBD1. The CDR3 sequence is 15 residues long. Trimming cost V 6 bases and J 8 bases; bases outside gene matches: 10. Looked up from germline, CDR1 is SNHLY and CDR2 is FYNNEI. The CDR3 DNA sequence: TGTGCCAGCAGACCCCTCCCGGGACAGTATTCACCCCTCCACTTT. As protein: CASRPLPGQYSPLHF.